These 27 T cell receptor beta chains share one sample of origin, sequenced in a study of T cell changes during pregnancy in multiple sclerosis. Assay: immunoSEQ multiplex PCR; the TCRdb copy retains only in-frame clones and omits some. The sample carries about 110,000 clones, around 92% recorded once. The sequencing here drew on peripheral blood, taken after pregnancy. The origin of the receptors is a female donor with multiple sclerosis, enrolled in a pregnancy study.

The chain employs TRBV5-1 and TRBJ2-5, with D perhaps matching TRBD2 (5 bases). The CDR3 loop spans 13 amino acids. Deletions cut 0 bases from V and 5 bases from J, with 8 bases between. The germline gives CDR1 SGHRS, CDR2 YFSETQ. The CDR3 DNA reads as TGCGCCAGCAGCTTGGGTGCGGGTGAGACCCAGTACTTC. Translated: CASSLGAGETQYF.

In nucleotides, the CDR3 is TGTGCCATCAGTGAGTGGGCAGGCCGGAACACCATATATTTT. Protein product: CAISEWAGRNTIYF. V usage is TRBV10-3 and J usage is TRBJ1-3; D is undetermined. CDR3 length: 14 amino acids. The germline V and J ends were trimmed by 1 base and 7 bases, with 11 bases remaining between them. Germline V gene data show CDR1 as ENHRY and CDR2 as SYGVKD.

This rearrangement joins TRBV5-4 to TRBJ2-1; no definite D call. The CDR3 runs 15 residues. V gave up 4 bases and J gave up 0 bases, with 11 bases separating them. Germline V gene sequence: CDR1 SGHNT, CDR2 YYREEE (reference sequence). This chain's CDR3 is CASSLQTSSYNEQFF. Here the CDR3 DNA reads TGTGCCAGCAGCCTGCAAACGAGCTCCTACAATGAGCAGTTCTTC.

Only one count was recorded for this clone. V usage is TRBV14 and J usage is TRBJ2-7, with 12 bases fitting TRBD2. Germline-derived CDR1 and CDR2 are SGHDN and FVKESK. Trimming at V came to 4 bases and at J to 3 bases, leaving 10 bases not matched to a gene. CDR3 length equals 17 residues. CDR3 loop: CASSRTLTSGSFYEQYF. DNA for the CDR3: TGTGCCAGCAGCCGAACTTTGACTAGCGGGAGTTTCTACGAGCAGTACTTC.

This chain connects TRBV29-1 to TRBJ1-1, with 7 bases identical to TRBD1. This CDR3 contains 17 residues. Germline-derived CDR1 and CDR2 are SQVTM and ANQGSEA. The trim removed 2 bases at V and 2 bases at J, leaving 14 bases unmatched. The DNA for the CDR3 is TGCAGCGTTGAATCGTTTGGGACAGCAAATAGAAACACTGAAGCTTTCTTT. It is translated as CSVESFGTANRNTEAFF.

The CDR3 DNA reads as TGTGCCAGCAGCCCGAGGACAGGGCCCTACGAGCAGTACTTC. Its translation: CASSPRTGPYEQYF. The gene calls are TRBV7-9 and TRBJ2-7; 8 bases are a match to TRBD1. V lost 5 bases, J lost 2 bases, and 5 bases stayed unmatched. Germline assignment: CDR1 SEHNR and CDR2 FQNEAQ (reference sequence). The CDR3 consists of 14 residues.

The chain combines TRBV11-2 with TRBJ1-1; D unresolved. This CDR3 has 13 residues. The germline V gene has CDR1 SGHAT and CDR2 FQNNGV. V was pared by 5 bases and J by 2 bases, with 9 bases between. CDR3 in amino acids: CASSPRVNTEAFF. CDR3 nucleotide sequence: TGTGCCAGCAGCCCGAGGGTAAACACTGAAGCTTTCTTT.

V is TRBV19 and J is TRBJ1-4; 9 positions agree with TRBD1. The CDR3 is made up of 14 amino acids. V lost 3 bases to trimming and J lost 5 bases; unmatched junction nucleotides: 1. Germline V gives CDR1 LNHDA, CDR2 SQIVND (reference sequence). The CDR3 loop is CASSIGTGNEKLFF. CDR3 in DNA: TGTGCCAGTAGTATTGGGACAGGGAATGAAAAACTGTTTTTT.

This chain links TRBV7-9 with TRBJ1-2, with a possible D match to TRBD1 (5 bases). The CDR3 has 15 residues. Trimming cost V 4 bases and J 8 bases, with 20 bases left between them. Germline V lookup: CDR1 SEHNR, CDR2 FQNEAQ (reference sequence). CDR3 sequence: CASSYALRGEGGYTF. In nucleotides, the CDR3 is TGTGCCAGCAGCTACGCCCTTCGGGGGGAAGGAGGCTACACCTTC.

V and J are TRBV6-6 and TRBJ2-5; no clear D. The CDR3 length is 15 residues. CDR1 is MNHNY, CDR2 SVGAGI, per germline (reference sequence). The V and J ends lost 6 bases and 2 bases respectively, with 16 bases between them. The CDR3 sequence: CASSFSGARQETQYF. For the CDR3, the DNA is TGTGCCAGCAGCTTCTCCGGTGCTAGGCAAGAGACCCAGTACTTC.

The chain combines TRBV18 with TRBJ1-5; 10 bases line up with TRBD1. The V and J ends lost 4 bases and 6 bases, in that order; junction bases with no gene match: 6. CDR3 length equals 15 residues. Germline V gene data show CDR1 as KGHSH and CDR2 as LQKENI. The CDR3 protein is CASSRTGTGVQPQHF. As DNA, the CDR3 is TGTGCCAGCTCACGTACCGGGACAGGGGTTCAGCCCCAGCATTTT.

This clone has a single count. V gene TRBV10-3 combines with J gene TRBJ2-7, with TRBD1 matching 11 bases. This CDR3 region has 14 residues. J lost 6 bases, V lost 7 bases, and 8 bases had no gene match. Germline-derived CDR1 and CDR2 are ENHRY and SYGVKD. DNA for the CDR3: TGTGCCATCACTGGGACAGGGGGTTCTGGCGAGCAGTACTTC. Translated, it gives CAITGTGGSGEQYF.

The V call is TRBV9, the J call TRBJ2-7; perhaps TRBD1 as D (5 bases). V was cut by 4 bases and J by 6 bases, with 17 bases left in between. This CDR3 has 14 residues. Germline values: CDR1 SGDLS, CDR2 YYNGEE. In nucleotides, the CDR3 is TGTGCCAGCAGCCCCCGGACAACTCCGGGCGAGCAGTACTTC. Its translation: CASSPRTTPGEQYF.

The rearrangement uses TRBV7-2 and TRBJ2-3, with 8 bases matching TRBD2. The CDR3 extends over 14 amino acids. The germline V gene has CDR1 SGHTA and CDR2 FQGNSA. Trimming at V came to 7 bases and at J to 6 bases, leaving 9 bases not matched to a gene. The CDR3 protein is CASIRGAGEDTQYF. The CDR3 coding sequence is TGTGCCAGCATCCGTGGAGCGGGAGAGGATACGCAGTATTTT. Together with reference TRBV7-2 and TRBJ2-3, the CDR3 gives the full variable domain: GAGVSQSPSNKVTEKGKDVELRCDPISGHTALYWYRQSLGQGLEFLIYFQGNSAPDKSGLPSDRFSAERTGGSVSTLTIQRTQQEDSAVYLCASIRGAGEDTQYFGPGTRLTVL.

In DNA form, the CDR3 reads TGTGCCAGTAGTATGGGACAGAGGAGCAATCAGCCCCAGCATTTT. Translation: CASSMGQRSNQPQHF. The V call is TRBV19, the J call TRBJ1-5; 7 bases match TRBD1. V lost 3 bases and J lost 1; bases outside the gene matches: 3. The CDR3 extends over 15 amino acids. CDR1 is LNHDA, CDR2 SQIVND, per germline (reference sequence).

The genes are TRBV19 and TRBJ2-6; D may be TRBD2 (6 bases). Per the germline V gene, CDR1 is LNHDA and CDR2 is SQIVND (reference sequence). Between the trimmed V and J ends, which lost 2 bases and 4 bases, there was a span of 15 bases. The CDR3 length is 17 residues. The CDR3 region has the DNA TGTGCCAGTAGTATACGGGGGACGGGCGGCGGGGCCAACGTCCTGACTTTC. It is translated as CASSIRGTGGGANVLTF.

The chain combines TRBV7-3 with TRBJ2-3, with 11 nucleotides matching TRBD1. The CDR3 consists of 15 residues. Germline V gives CDR1 SGHTA, CDR2 FQGTGA. Losses at the gene ends were 5 bases for V and 5 bases for J; bases not matched to a gene: 6. The CDR3 coding sequence is TGTGCCAGCAGCCTCTGGACAGGGGGCGGAGATACGCAGTATTTT. This codes for CASSLWTGGGDTQYF.

The rearrangement links TRBV7-2 to TRBJ2-7, with D maybe TRBD2 (5 bases). Per germline, CDR1 SGHTA and CDR2 FQGNSA. V lost 5 bases, J lost 0 bases, and 11 bases lay in between. The CDR3 runs to 14 residues. CDR3 nucleotide sequence: TGTGCCAGCAGCCCGTCCCGGGGCTCCTACGAGCAGTACTTC. This codes for CASSPSRGSYEQYF.

V usage is TRBV28 and J usage is TRBJ2-7; possible D gene TRBD1, 7 bases. The CDR3 has 16 amino acids. Germline assignment: CDR1 MDHEN and CDR2 SYDVKM. V dropped 2 bases and J dropped 3 bases, with 17 bases sitting between them. CDR3 loop: CASSLPQGGYGYEQYF. The CDR3 DNA follows: TGTGCCAGCAGTTTACCTCAGGGGGGATACGGCTACGAGCAGTACTTC.

The genes are TRBV4-2 and TRBJ1-2; TRBD1 is a possible D gene (6 bases). Trimming pared 1 base from V and 4 bases from J, leaving 13 bases between. The CDR3 contains 15 residues. The germline V gene encodes CDR1 LGHNA and CDR2 YNFKEQ. CDR3 protein: CASSQGLDSPYGYTF. CDR3 DNA: TGTGCCAGCAGCCAAGGTTTGGACAGCCCCTATGGCTACACCTTC.

V and J are TRBV14 and TRBJ1-1; 7 bases are shared with TRBD1. Germline V gene data show CDR1 as SGHDN and CDR2 as FVKESK. Unmatched junction bases numbered 7, after V lost 6 bases and J lost 0 bases. The CDR3 is 15 amino acids. The CDR3, as DNA: TGTGCCAGCAGGCGAAACAGGGGCATGAACACTGAAGCTTTCTTT. Translating it yields CASRRNRGMNTEAFF. Together with reference TRBV14 and TRBJ1-1, the CDR3 gives the full variable domain: EAGVTQFPSHSVIEKGQTVTLRCDPISGHDNLYWYRRVMGKEIKFLLHFVKESKQDESGMPNNRFLAERTGGTYSTLKVQPAELEDSGVYFCASRRNRGMNTEAFFGQGTRLTVV.

CDR3 sequence reads: CASSPVGLAGGLDQYF. CDR3 nucleotides: TGTGCCAGCAGCCCCGTGGGACTAGCAGGGGGGTTGGATCAGTACTTC. The rearrangement joins TRBV5-6 to TRBJ2-4, with 9 bases aligning to TRBD2. Unmatched junction bases numbered 17, after V lost 4 bases and J lost 12 bases. Germline V CDR1 and CDR2: SGHDT, YYEEEE. The CDR3 has 16 residues.

The rearrangement uses TRBV6-6 and TRBJ1-1; 7 bases line up with TRBD1. Per the germline V gene, CDR1 is MNHNY and CDR2 is SVGAGI (reference sequence). V lost 5 bases to trimming and J lost 5 bases; unmatched junction nucleotides: 11. This CDR3 is 15 amino acids long. The CDR3 protein is CASSPRQGMRTEAFF. CDR3 bases: TGTGCCAGCAGTCCGCGACAGGGTATGAGAACTGAAGCTTTCTTT.

The CDR3 sequence is CASSPQNRVQETQYF. CDR3 in DNA: TGTGCCAGCTCACCACAAAACAGGGTCCAAGAGACCCAGTACTTC. This chain connects TRBV18 to TRBJ2-5; D possibly corresponds to TRBD1 (6 bases). CDR1 is KGHSH, CDR2 LQKENI, per germline. Trimming pared 1 base from V and 1 base from J, leaving 10 bases between. The CDR3 is 15 amino acids.

In this sample, this clone turned up once. This sequence joins TRBV10-3 and TRBJ1-2; 7 bases align to TRBD1. J lost 2 bases, V lost 6 bases, and 6 bases had no gene match. This CDR3 spans 14 amino acids. From germline, CDR1 is ENHRY and CDR2 SYGVKD. CDR3 residues: CAIRKGTVNYGYTF. For the CDR3, the DNA is TGTGCCATCAGGAAGGGGACAGTCAACTATGGCTACACCTTC.

This rearrangement joins TRBV5-1 to TRBJ2-1, with 8 bases matching TRBD2. This CDR3 has 15 residues. The junction had 10 bases not matched to a gene; V was cut back by 4 bases and J by 7 bases. Germline assignment: CDR1 SGHRS and CDR2 YFSETQ. CDR3 residues: CASSKSAGDRNEQFF. CDR3 bases: TGCGCCAGCAGCAAGTCAGCGGGAGATCGGAATGAGCAGTTCTTC.

This chain connects TRBV19 to TRBJ2-2; the D is unclear. Germline loops: CDR1 LNHDA, CDR2 SQIVND (reference sequence). This CDR3 is built from 12 residues. V was trimmed by 5 bases and J by 6 bases, leaving 7 bases between them. CDR3 in DNA: TGTGCCAGTAGTGTACAGTCCGGGGAGCTGTTTTTT. It codes for CASSVQSGELFF.